This entry features one TCR beta chain sequence. This entry belongs to a study of T-cell memory formation after mild COVID-19. This CDR3 is 12 amino acids long. Germline CDR1 and CDR2: SGHRS and YFSETQ. V was pared by 7 bases and J by 6 bases, with 13 bases between. MiXCR, applied by TCRdb to the 5' RACE reads, yields one record per CDR3 protein. The sample records about half a million distinct CDR3 sequences, 15% to 20% being singletons. This sequence was found in an adult woman who had mild COVID-19 (a few samples of this study predate the infection). Cell type and time point are not known. V gene TRBV5-1 combines with J gene TRBJ1-2, with D perhaps TRBD1 (5 bases). Material for sequencing was PBMCs or a T cell subset sorted from them (not recorded which). The CDR3 region is CASGPLGDGYTF. The CDR3 nucleotides are TGCGCCAGCGGCCCCCTAGGGGATGGCTACACCTTC.